This TCR beta chain appears in the sequencing data of a study of PD-1 blockade in classical Hodgkin lymphoma. Study-wide background: Patients had nivolumab dosed at 3 mg/kg, delivered intravenously every 2 weeks. Study outcomes and limitations: Nivolumab starters within 1 year of ASCT were excluded. As was reported, newly diagnosed patients showed lower baseline TCR diversity than healthy donors did.

Brentuximab vedotin exposure varied, and every patient relapsed after autologous stem cell transplantation. CDR1 and CDR2 from the germline V gene are MGHDK and SYGVNS. V was trimmed by 8 bases and J by 6 bases, leaving 13 bases between them. This CDR3 is 13 amino acids long. Notes on this clone: What it recognizes is unknown.

Produced via immunoSEQ multiplex PCR; TCRdb's table is partial and in-frame only. Among tens of thousands of clones listed, around 87% were seen once. The sequencing here drew on peripheral blood mononuclear cells (PBMCs), taken at baseline. This receptor was taken from a human donor with classical Hodgkin lymphoma. The gene calls are TRBV25-1 and TRBJ2-2; D is ambiguous. The CDR3 sequence: CASQRASAGELFF. In DNA form, the CDR3 reads TGTGCCAGCCAACGAGCCTCAGCCGGGGAGCTGTTTTTT. The complete variable domain, with remaining parts taken from reference TRBV25-1 and TRBJ2-2, reads EADIYQTPRYLVIGTGKKITLECSQTMGHDKMYWYQQDPGMELHLIHYSYGVNSTEKGDLSSESTVSRIRTEHFPLTLESARPSHTSQYLCASQRASAGELFFGEGSRLTVL.